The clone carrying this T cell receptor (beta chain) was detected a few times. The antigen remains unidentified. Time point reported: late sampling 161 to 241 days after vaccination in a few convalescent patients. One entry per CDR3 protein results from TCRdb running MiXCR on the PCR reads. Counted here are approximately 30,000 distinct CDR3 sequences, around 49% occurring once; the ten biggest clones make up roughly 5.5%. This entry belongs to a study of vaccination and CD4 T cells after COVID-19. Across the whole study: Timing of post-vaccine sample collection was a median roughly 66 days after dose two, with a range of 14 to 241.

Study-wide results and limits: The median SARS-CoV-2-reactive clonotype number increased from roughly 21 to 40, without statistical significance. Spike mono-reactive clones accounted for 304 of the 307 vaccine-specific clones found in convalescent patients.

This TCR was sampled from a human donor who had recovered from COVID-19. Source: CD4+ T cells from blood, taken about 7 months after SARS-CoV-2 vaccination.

The DNA for the CDR3 is TGTGCCAGCAGTTTACAGGGAACCGGGGAGCTGTTTTTT. This sequence encodes CASSLQGTGELFF. The J gene is TRBJ2-2, the V gene TRBV27, with D possibly matching TRBD1 (5 bases). Germline V gives CDR1 MNHEY, CDR2 SMNVEV (reference sequence). The CDR3 spans 13 residues. The V gene lost 2 bases and the J gene lost 5 bases, with 6 bases spanning the gap.